This entry concerns a single TCR beta chain. This clonotype was found a few times. Its antigen target is currently unknown. Base qualities are not recorded, but no much larger clone differs from it by a single base. This sample stems from a study of glioma-infiltrating T cells (dated by TCRdb to between 2015 and 2016). At the level of the whole study: The study sequenced TCR alpha- and beta-chain repertoires from glioma tissue, from non-neoplastic brain tissue and from matched peripheral blood mononuclear cells. To measure divergence between tissue and blood T-cell populations, each tissue-infiltrating repertoire was compared with the peripheral blood repertoire of the same patient. Three low-grade glioma patients, under ten primary glioblastoma patients and three non-glioma patients contributing non-neoplastic brain tissue were included in the paired cohort.

The study at large found these results: VJ-independent divergence between tissue and blood was below expectation in non-neoplastic patients but above expectation in all gliomas, especially low-grade gliomas. Group comparisons rested on small numbers: three non-neoplastic, three low-grade glioma and roughly 8 glioblastoma patients. Only a very small number of CDR3 sequences turned up in both tissue and blood, a result put down to high CDR3 diversity combined with limited sampling.

The iRepertoire nested amplicon-rescue multiplex PCR (arm-PCR) platform was used to amplify TCR alpha and beta CDR3 regions from RNA. For one-step reverse transcription and amplification, about 95-450 ng of tissue mRNA or PBMC total RNA was used as input. Following bead purification, Illumina adapters were added by a secondary multiplex PCR, and libraries between 200 and 400 bp were gel-purified. Demultiplexing relied on internal 6-nucleotide barcodes carried by the libraries. Sequencing of the libraries was done on an Illumina MiSeq using 2x220 or 2x250 nucleotide paired-end reads. On the study's bioinformatics: Paired reads were merged using FLASH 1.2.11 and were aligned to the GRCh37 human genome using BWA-MEM, after which TRA and TRB reads were extracted. An IMGT-derived reference of cassette sequences and CDR3 motifs, with pseudogenes included, was used for V and J assignment. Reads were translated in three frames, and productive CDR3s were defined by a C…FGXG motif without stop codons. Unique combinations of V-J cassette pair and CDR3 amino acid sequence were defined as clonotypes. Hamming distance filtering was applied to reads, with thresholds set by the sequence error rate of each sample in mapped regions. TCRdb reworked the public reads: Q25 trimming with fastp, MiXCR clone assembly, productive beta chains retained. Rows with one shared CDR3 protein collapse into an entry with the most common genes and DNA. It is TCRdb's table, rather than the study itself, that gives the V and J calls and clone size. Within this sample are around 44,000 distinct CDR3 sequences, with about a fifth of them counted one time only. The top ten clones comprise 5% to 8% of the sample.

CDR3 length: 14 amino acids, cysteine to phenylalanine. Here the CDR3 DNA is all that survives: 42 bases in frame from base 1. V is cut by 4 bases and J by 7 bases, and the space between the germline ends is 11 bases. This TCR derives from a human donor with low-grade glioma or glioblastoma, undergoing nonglioma brain surgery, or in good health (not recorded which). Here the chain combines TRBV12-3 or TRBV12-4 and TRBJ1-6, with the D gene too uncertain to name. The sample was glioma tissue, nonneoplastic brain tissue, or PBMCs (not recorded which). The DNA sequence is given as TGTGCCAGCAGTTCCCGCGGATGGAATTCACCCCTCCACTTT. It encodes CASSSRGWNSPLHF.